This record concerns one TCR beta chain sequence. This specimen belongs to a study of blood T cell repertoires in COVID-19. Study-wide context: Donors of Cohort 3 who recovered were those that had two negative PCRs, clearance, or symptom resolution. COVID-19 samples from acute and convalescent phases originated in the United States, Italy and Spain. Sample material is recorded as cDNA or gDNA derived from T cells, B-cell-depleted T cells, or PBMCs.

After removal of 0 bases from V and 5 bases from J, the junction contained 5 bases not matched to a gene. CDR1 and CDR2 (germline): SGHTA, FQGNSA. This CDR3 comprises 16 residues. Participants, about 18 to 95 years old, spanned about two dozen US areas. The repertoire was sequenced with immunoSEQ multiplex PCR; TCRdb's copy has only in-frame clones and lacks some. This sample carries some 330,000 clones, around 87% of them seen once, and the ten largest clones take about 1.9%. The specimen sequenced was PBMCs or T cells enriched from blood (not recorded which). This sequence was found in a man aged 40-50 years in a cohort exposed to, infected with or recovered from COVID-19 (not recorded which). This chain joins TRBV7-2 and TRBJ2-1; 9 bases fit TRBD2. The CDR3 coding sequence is TGTGCCAGCAGCTTAGCGCGCGGGAGGGGTAACAATGAGCAGTTCTTC. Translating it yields CASSLARGRGNNEQFF.